This record concerns one TCR beta chain sequence. Authors' processing steps: Cell counts per sample came from amplifying reference gene primers. The repertoire was sequenced with immunoSEQ multiplex PCR; TCRdb's copy has only in-frame clones and lacks some. That table furnishes V, J and clone size, whereas the DNA furnished D and trimming. Counted here are roughly 150,000 clones, roughly nine tenths occurring once; the ten biggest clones make up around 16%. Trimming took off 1 base at V and 5 bases at J, with 5 bases between the two ends. CDR1 and CDR2 from the germline V gene are LNHNV and YYDKDF (reference sequence). The CDR3 extends over 12 amino acids. The data were obtained in a study of blood T cell repertoires in COVID-19. Study in general: Some COVID-19 samples were acute and others convalescent; all came from the United States, Italy and Spain. Sample material is recorded as cDNA or gDNA derived from T cells, B-cell-depleted T cells, or PBMCs.

V usage is TRBV15 and J usage is TRBJ1-1; D is uncertain. The specimen sequenced was peripheral blood. This clonotype originated in a woman in her thirties or forties with acute or convalescent COVID-19. CDR3 in amino acids: CATSRAETEAFF. For the CDR3, the DNA is TGTGCCACCAGCAGAGCGGAGACTGAAGCTTTCTTT.